This TCR beta chain was profiled in a study of glioma-infiltrating T cells. General study findings and limits: CDR3 overlap between tissue and blood was very small. Tissue-blood divergence was below expectation in non-neoplastic patients, above in gliomas.

This clonotype was observed a few times. As yet, its antigen is unknown. Trimming removed 0 bases at V and 3 bases at J, with 7 bases between. This CDR3 has 14 residues. Germline CDR1 is KGHSH and CDR2 is LQKENI. TCR alpha and beta CDR3 regions were amplified from RNA using iRepertoire nested multiplex PCR. TCRdb reprocessed the multiplex PCR reads via MiXCR and lists one record per CDR3 protein. Of approximately 120,000 distinct CDR3 sequences in the sample, roughly 24% are singletons; the top ten hold 12% to 15%. The sequenced material came from glioma tissue, nonneoplastic brain tissue, or PBMCs (not recorded which). The clonotype was recovered from a human donor with low-grade glioma or glioblastoma, undergoing nonglioma brain surgery, or in good health (not recorded which). The V call is TRBV18, the J call TRBJ2-3; D gene ambiguous. The CDR3 protein is CASSPPLSTDTQYF. The CDR3, as DNA: TGTGCCAGCTCACCACCGCTTTCGACAGATACGCAGTATTTT. Full variable domain (missing parts from reference TRBV18 and TRBJ2-3): NAGVMQNPRHLVRRRGQEARLRCSPMKGHSHVYWYRQLPEEGLKFMVYLQKENIIDESGMPKERFSAEFPKEGPSILRIQQVVRGDSAAYFCASSPPLSTDTQYFGPGTRLTVL.